The 23 T cell receptor beta chains in this list originate from one sample, sequenced in a study of shared clonotypes between healthy human individuals. Generated by immunoSEQ multiplex PCR, the TCRdb table keeps only in-frame clones and is missing some. The sample consists of around 1.1 million clones, around 78% of them appearing once. Sequenced sample: memory CD4+ T cells from PBMCs. The subset here: CD45RA-negative fraction. The receptors shown here come from a young man in good health. Some clones in this sample may be carry-over from other donors' samples.

The sample holds a few counts of this clone. Distinct nucleotide sequences in the sample also encode this CDR3. V gene TRBV5-1 combines with J gene TRBJ1-3; D gene uncertain. V lost 0 bases, J lost 0 bases, and 4 bases lay in between. Germline CDR1 SGHRS, CDR2 YFSETQ. CDR3 length: 14 amino acids. For the CDR3, the DNA is TGCGCCAGCAGCTTGGGAGTCTCTGGAAACACCATATATTTT. It codes for CASSLGVSGNTIYF.

With respect to this clone: This may stem from a read error, because a much larger clone lies one nucleotide away. The CDR3 sequence is CAWKLASRGERLFF. The CDR3 nucleotides are TGTGCCTGGAAGTTGGCATCCCGGGGTGAAAGACTGTTTTTT. V is TRBV30 and J is TRBJ1-4; D call uncertain. CDR1 and CDR2 from the germline V gene are GTSNPN and SVGIG (reference sequence). The CDR3 totals 14 residues.

This clone was recorded a few times. The chain is built from TRBV30 and TRBJ1-1; the match to TRBD1 covers 7 bases. The CDR3 loop spans 12 amino acids. Trimming cost V 3 bases and J 6 bases; bases outside gene matches: 4. CDR1 and CDR2 from the germline V gene are GTSNPN and SVGIG (reference sequence). The CDR3 DNA follows: TGTGCCTGGAGCCCCGACAGGGCTGAAGCTTTCTTT. It encodes CAWSPDRAEAFF.

J is TRBJ1-1 and V is TRBV10-2, with 7 bases aligning to TRBD1. Trimming removed 4 bases from V and 3 bases from J; junction bases left unmatched: 11. There are 16 residues in the CDR3. Germline CDR1 reads WSHSY; CDR2 reads SAAADI. CDR3 sequence reads: CASSGGTASSYTEAFF. The CDR3, as DNA: TGCGCCAGCAGTGGGGGGACAGCCTCCTCTTACACTGAAGCTTTCTTT.

The chain couples TRBV5-6 to TRBJ2-5, with TRBD1 matching 7 bases. The germline V gene encodes CDR1 SGHDT and CDR2 YYEEEE. Trimming at V came to 0 bases and at J to 7 bases, leaving 9 bases not matched to a gene. The CDR3 has 15 residues. DNA for the CDR3: TGTGCCAGCAGCTTGGGAGACAGGGTGGTAGGGACCCAGTACTTC. The encoded protein is CASSLGDRVVGTQYF.

This clone was detected only a few times. This rearrangement joins TRBV5-1 to TRBJ2-1; a possible D gene is TRBD2 (6 bases). Germline V gene data show CDR1 as SGHRS and CDR2 as YFSETQ. With 4 bases removed from V and 9 bases from J, the gap between germline ends came to 17 bases. The CDR3 is 14 amino acids. The CDR3 is CASSLGEARGEQFF. In DNA, the CDR3 is TGCGCCAGCAGCCTCGGGGAGGCTCGGGGTGAGCAGTTCTTC.

This clone was found a few times. This rearrangement joins TRBV7-2 to TRBJ1-1; D gene uncertain. Looked up from germline, CDR1 is SGHTA and CDR2 is FQGNSA. The V end lost 3 bases, the J end lost 3 bases, and 8 bases lay between the germline ends. The CDR3 is 13 residues long. The CDR3 here is CASSFKGDTEAFF. DNA of the CDR3: TGTGCCAGCAGCTTTAAGGGAGACACTGAAGCTTTCTTT.

The J gene is TRBJ2-7, the V gene TRBV4-2; 7 nucleotides align to TRBD1. Unmatched junction bases numbered 8, after V lost 4 bases and J lost 5 bases. This CDR3 has 14 amino acids. From germline, CDR1 is LGHNA and CDR2 YNFKEQ. This CDR3 is CASSLTLDRHEQYF. The CDR3 DNA reads as TGTGCCAGCAGCCTCACCTTGGACAGGCACGAGCAGTACTTC.

This clone showed up just once. CDR3 nucleotides: TGTGCCAGCAGCGTAGGCCACAGGAACACTGAAGCTTTCTTT. Residues: CASSVGHRNTEAFF. The chain uses TRBV9 and TRBJ1-1, with D hard to call. Germline V gene sequence: CDR1 SGDLS, CDR2 YYNGEE. This CDR3 is built from 14 residues. V lost 0 bases to trimming and J lost 1 base, with 7 bases between them.

The V gene is TRBV11-2, the J gene TRBJ1-4, with D hard to call. The germline gives CDR1 SGHAT, CDR2 FQNNGV. Trimming removed 5 bases at V and 2 bases at J, with 9 bases between. This CDR3 is built from 14 residues. In DNA form, the CDR3 reads TGTGCCAGCAGCCGAGGTGGGACTAATGAAAAACTGTTTTTT. It yields the protein CASSRGGTNEKLFF.

This clone was found a few times. V is TRBV6-6 and J is TRBJ2-7; 9 bases fit TRBD2. The germline V gene has CDR1 MNHNY and CDR2 SVGAGI (reference sequence). The CDR3 runs 15 residues. With V trimmed by 3 bases and J by 4 bases, 7 bases remained unmatched. CDR3 residues: CASSYRLAGTYEQYF. The CDR3 DNA follows: TGTGCCAGCAGTTATAGGCTAGCGGGAACATACGAGCAGTACTTC.

This chain joins TRBV5-1 and TRBJ2-1; D is unclear. Germline CDR1 is SGHRS and CDR2 is YFSETQ. Trimming shortened V by 2 bases and J by 0 bases, and 9 bases separated the two germline ends. This CDR3 is 15 amino acids long. CDR3 bases: TGCGCCAGCAGCTTCGGACGAGGCTCCTACAATGAGCAGTTCTTC. Its translation is CASSFGRGSYNEQFF.

The CDR3 spells CASSLGTSGFNEQFF. CDR3 nucleotides: TGTGCCAGCAGCTTAGGGACTAGCGGGTTCAATGAGCAGTTCTTC. V usage is TRBV11-2 and J usage is TRBJ2-1; 11 nucleotides agree with TRBD2. The ends lost 1 base at V and 6 bases at J; junction bases unmatched: 2. This CDR3 is built from 15 residues. Germline lookup yields CDR1 SGHAT and CDR2 FQNNGV. The full variable domain, rest sourced from reference TRBV11-2 and TRBJ2-1, is EAGVAQSPRYKIIEKRQSVAFWCNPISGHATLYWYQQILGQGPKLLIQFQNNGVVDDSQLPKDRFSAERLKGVDSTLKIQPAKLEDSAVYLCASSLGTSGFNEQFFGPGTRLTVL.

The chain couples TRBV6-5 to TRBJ1-1; a possible D gene is TRBD1 (5 bases). Trimming removed 2 bases from V and 1 base from J, with 11 bases in between. Germline V gene lookup returns CDR1 MNHEY and CDR2 SVGAGI. The CDR3 spans 15 residues. CDR3 DNA: TGTGCCAGCAGTTACCCCAGGGAGCCGAACACTGAAGCTTTCTTT. Residues: CASSYPREPNTEAFF.

The sample holds a few counts of this clone. V and J are TRBV25-1 and TRBJ2-5; 8 bases line up with TRBD2. V dropped 1 base and J dropped 3; count of bases not matched to a gene: 7. This CDR3 is built from 16 residues. The V gene's germline CDR1 is MGHDK and CDR2 SYGVNS. This chain's CDR3 is CASSESPPGGKETQYF. CDR3 DNA sequence: TGTGCCAGCAGTGAATCCCCCCCGGGAGGGAAAGAGACCCAGTACTTC.

This clone has only one observation. The CDR3 nucleotides are TGTGCCAGTAGTATAGGGACTAGCGGGACTTTCGAGCAGTACTTC. Amino acids: CASSIGTSGTFEQYF. V gene TRBV19 combines with J gene TRBJ2-7; 12 bases are a match to TRBD2. Per the germline V gene, CDR1 is LNHDA and CDR2 is SQIVND (reference sequence). This CDR3 region has 15 residues. The V gene end was trimmed by 1 base and the J gene end by 6 bases; junction bases not matched to a gene: 4.

This clone was seen many times. The genes are TRBV30 and TRBJ1-6; the D gene is possibly TRBD1 (5 bases). The CDR3 is 15 residues long. The germline V gene encodes CDR1 GTSNPN and CDR2 SVGIG (reference sequence). V lost 3 bases to trimming and J lost 7 bases, with 16 bases between them. The CDR3 loop is CAWRNSGGTNSPLHF. For the CDR3, the DNA is TGTGCCTGGAGGAACTCGGGGGGGACCAATTCACCCCTCCACTTT. Supplemented by reference TRBV30 and TRBJ1-6, the full variable domain reads SQTIHQWPATLVQPVGSPLSLECTVEGTSNPNLYWYRQAAGRGLQLLFYSVGIGQISSEVPQNLSASRPQDRQFILSSKKLLLSDSGFYLCAWRNSGGTNSPLHFGNGTRLTVT.

There are a few counts of this clone. The V call is TRBV6-5, the J call TRBJ1-1, with D hard to call. Germline V lookup: CDR1 MNHEY, CDR2 SVGAGI. Trimming took 11 bases from V and 11 from J, leaving 18 bases between them. The CDR3 has 11 amino acids. The CDR3 reads CAAAGNMGAFF. The DNA for the CDR3 is TGTGCCGCGGCGGGTAATATGGGGGCTTTCTTT.

As for this clone: A far larger clone differs by one base, so this is likely a read error. The V and J genes are TRBV29-1 and TRBJ1-4, with TRBD1 as a possible D gene (5 bases). CDR1 and CDR2 from the germline V gene are SQVTM and ANQGSEA. Deletions cut 6 bases from V and 8 bases from J, with 19 bases between. The CDR3 length is 14 residues. CDR3 nucleotides: TGCAGCGTAACCCACGACAGTGTCAGAGAAAAACTGTTTTTT. Protein product: CSVTHDSVREKLFF.

CDR3 DNA sequence: TGCGCCAGCAGCTTGACAGAGACCACCAAAAACATTCAGTACTTC. It yields the protein CASSLTETTKNIQYF. The V and J genes are TRBV5-1 and TRBJ2-4, with no clear D. This CDR3 has 15 residues. Trimming stripped 1 base from V and 2 bases from J, with 10 bases between. Germline V gives CDR1 SGHRS, CDR2 YFSETQ. The variable domain in full, completed from reference TRBV5-1 and TRBJ2-4, reads KAGVTQTPRYLIKTRGQQVTLSCSPISGHRSVSWYQQTPGQGLQFLFEYFSETQRNKGNFPGRFSGRQFSNSRSEMNVSTLELGDSALYLCASSLTETTKNIQYFGAGTRLSVL.

The chain joins TRBV2 to TRBJ1-1, with 7 bases that match TRBD1. From germline, CDR1 is SNHLY and CDR2 FYNNEI. This CDR3 contains 14 residues. J lost 11 bases, V lost 6 bases, and 15 bases had no gene match. For the CDR3, the DNA is TGTGCCAGCAGGGTGACACAGGGGCTTCCTACGGCTTTCTTT. This sequence encodes CASRVTQGLPTAFF.

The genes are TRBV7-8 and TRBJ2-7; 9 positions match TRBD2. This CDR3 is built from 14 residues. V was pared by 5 bases and J by 3 bases, with 5 bases of the junction left unmatched. CDR1 and CDR2 (germline): SGHVS, FQNEAQ. CDR3 residues: CASSTGLAYYEQYF. CDR3 nucleotide sequence: TGTGCCAGCAGCACCGGACTAGCGTACTACGAGCAGTACTTC. Complete variable domain (other parts from reference TRBV7-8 and TRBJ2-7): GAGVSQSPRYKVAKRGQDVALRCDPISGHVSLFWYQQALGQGPEFLTYFQNEAQLDKSGLPSDRFFAERPEGSVSTLKIQRTQQEDSAVYLCASSTGLAYYEQYFGPGTRLTVT.

The chain is built from TRBV6-1 and TRBJ2-3; a weak D match, TRBD2 (5 bases). CDR3 size: 13 residues. V shed 2 bases and J shed 4 bases, with 7 bases lying between them. Germline CDR1 MNHNS, CDR2 SASEGT. The CDR3 spells CASSETRADTQYF. CDR3 nucleotides: TGTGCCAGCAGTGAAACTAGAGCAGATACGCAGTATTTT.